The clone carrying this T cell receptor (beta chain) was observed a handful of times. Its antigen is as yet unknown. Trimming cost V 3 bases and J 4 bases, with 16 bases left between them. Per the germline V gene, CDR1 is SGHRS and CDR2 is YFSETQ. This CDR3 spans 15 amino acids. 60 Vbeta and 13 Jbeta primers were used in PCR. In the authors' methods: A later analysis tallied tens of millions of unique TCR beta chains, roughly 11 million of them shared. Method: immunoSEQ multiplex PCR; TCRdb's copy keeps in-frame clones and lacks some. That table gives V, J and clone size, and the DNA gave D and trimming. The data hold around 220,000 clones, with around three quarters observed a single time. This sample is drawn from a study of cytomegalovirus exposure and HLA in healthy donors. Whole-study results and caveats: When presence/absence was analysed, sequencing depth was taken to be roughly uniform across donors. Diagnosis of cytomegalovirus status made by the classifier reportedly showed high specificity and sensitivity.

The sample taken for sequencing was PBMCs. The TCR sequence derives from a man aged 40-50 years in good health and CMV-seronegative. The chain carries TRBV5-1 and TRBJ1-2; tentatively, D is TRBD1 (5 bases). CDR3 bases: TGCGCCAGCAGCTGGGGAGGGGCGGCGGGCTATGGCTACACCTTC. Translation: CASSWGGAAGYGYTF.